Shown below are 27 T cell receptor beta chains from a single sample sequenced in a study of regulatory and conventional T cells in RAG deficiency. The sorted regulatory T cells were CD4+, CD25-high and CD127-low, with genomic DNA sequenced. This table comes from immunoSEQ multiplex PCR, and its TCRdb copy is limited to in-frame clones, with some not included. The sample yields several thousand clones, over 85% seen once. The same data also contributed to another study, on regulatory T cells. That study adds: Amplification used 52 TRBV primers and 13 TRBJ primers.

The sequenced sample consisted of CD127- CD25+ CD4+ Tregs sorted from blood. These receptors were collected from a human donor in good health.

This clone was seen a single time. The chain has TRBV6-1 and TRBJ1-1, with 7 nucleotides matching TRBD1. The CDR3 is made up of 13 amino acids. Looked up from germline, CDR1 is MNHNS and CDR2 is SASEGT. V shed 5 bases and J 10 bases; nucleotides not matched to a gene: 10. CDR3 loop: CASSRAGGSGAFF. The CDR3 coding sequence is TGTGCCAGCAGTAGGGCAGGGGGGTCCGGAGCTTTCTTT.

The chain joins TRBV2 to TRBJ1-5, with 7 bases lining up with TRBD1. The CDR3 totals 15 residues. Germline lookup yields CDR1 SNHLY and CDR2 FYNNEI. V lost 5 bases and J lost 3; bases outside the gene matches: 7. Here the CDR3 DNA reads TGTGCCAGCAGTCCAGGGACAGCGGTCAATCAGCCCCAGCATTTT. Amino acid sequence: CASSPGTAVNQPQHF.

The chain uses TRBV2 and TRBJ2-7; D might be TRBD1 (6 bases). Trimming stripped 4 bases from V and 0 bases from J, with 10 bases between. The germline V gene encodes CDR1 SNHLY and CDR2 FYNNEI. This CDR3 is built from 14 residues. CDR3 nucleotide sequence: TGTGCCAGCAGTGCCAGGGGATTCTCCTACGAGCAGTACTTC. It translates to CASSARGFSYEQYF.

The V gene is TRBV7-6, the J gene TRBJ2-3; TRBD1 matches 11 bases. The CDR3 spans 18 residues. Germline CDR1 SGHVS, CDR2 FNYEAQ. V shed 7 bases and J 4 bases; nucleotides not matched to a gene: 16. The DNA for the CDR3 is TGTGCCAGCACCAAACAAGAGGTGGACAGGGGGCATGCAGATACGCAGTATTTT. Its translation is CASTKQEVDRGHADTQYF.

The chain links TRBV5-1 to TRBJ2-7; D might be TRBD1 (5 bases). V lost 0 bases and J lost 2, with 9 bases in between. This CDR3 is built from 14 residues. The germline V gene encodes CDR1 SGHRS and CDR2 YFSETQ. The CDR3 sequence: CASSLGVRAYEQYF. In DNA form, the CDR3 reads TGCGCCAGCAGCTTGGGTGTCAGGGCCTACGAGCAGTACTTC.

J is TRBJ2-1 and V is TRBV4-1; no clear D. The CDR3 loop spans 18 amino acids. Germline CDR1 is MGHRA and CDR2 is YSYEKL. Trimming pared 0 bases from V and 0 bases from J, leaving 15 bases between. In DNA, the CDR3 is TGCGCCAGCAGCCAAGAGTCCCCGCTATGGAGCTCCTACAATGAGCAGTTCTTC. Its protein product is CASSQESPLWSSYNEQFF.

The chain links TRBV6-5 to TRBJ1-2, with D possibly matching TRBD1 (6 bases). V lost 2 bases to trimming and J lost 0 bases, with 10 bases between them. The CDR3 has 15 amino acids. The germline V gene encodes CDR1 MNHEY and CDR2 SVGAGI. CDR3 coding DNA: TGTGCCAGCAGTTACGAGGGGGTTGCTAACTATGGCTACACCTTC. Translating gives CASSYEGVANYGYTF.

The gene calls are TRBV4-1 and TRBJ2-3, with 9 bases matching TRBD2. With 0 bases clipped from V and 4 bases from J, the junction kept 8 bases outside the gene matches. Germline CDR1 MGHRA, CDR2 YSYEKL. The CDR3 has 17 amino acids. The CDR3 nucleotides are TGCGCCAGCAGCCAAGAAACCGCTCTAGCGGGACCAGATACGCAGTATTTT. Translating gives CASSQETALAGPDTQYF.

The table lists this clone with a count of one. The genes are TRBV30 and TRBJ1-3, with TRBD1 matching over 7 bases. The germline gives CDR1 GTSNPN, CDR2 SVGIG (reference sequence). With V trimmed by 4 bases and J by 0 bases, 0 bases remained unmatched. This CDR3 spans 13 amino acids. The chain's CDR3 is CAWTGGSGNTIYF. The CDR3 coding sequence is TGTGCCTGGACAGGGGGCTCTGGAAACACCATATATTTT.

This rearrangement joins TRBV6-1 to TRBJ2-7, with TRBD1 identical over 7 bases. Trimming took 4 bases from V and 4 from J; bases not matched to a gene: 1. CDR1 is MNHNS and CDR2 is SASEGT in the germline V gene. This CDR3 is built from 12 residues. CDR3 region: CASSGQGYEQYF. CDR3 nucleotides: TGTGCCAGCAGTGGACAGGGATACGAGCAGTACTTC.

The chain employs TRBV29-1 and TRBJ1-4; possible D gene TRBD1, 6 bases. CDR1 and CDR2 (germline): SQVTM, ANQGSEA. The CDR3 is 13 residues long. Trimming pared 7 bases from V and 7 bases from J, leaving 16 bases between. Here the CDR3 reads CSAGRGTGEKLFF. The CDR3 bases are TGCAGCGCCGGAAGGGGGACCGGTGAAAAACTGTTTTTT. Full variable domain (remainder filled in from reference TRBV29-1 and TRBJ1-4): SAVISQKPSRDICQRGTSLTIQCQVDSQVTMMFWYRQQPGQSLTLIATANQGSEATYESGFVIDKFPISRPNLTFSTLTVSNMSPEDSSIYLCSAGRGTGEKLFFGSGTQLSVL.

The chain carries TRBV18 and TRBJ1-1, with 7 bases aligning to TRBD1. With V trimmed by 0 bases and J by 5 bases, 3 bases remained unmatched. Germline loops: CDR1 KGHSH, CDR2 LQKENI. This CDR3 spans 14 amino acids. The CDR3 here is CASSPPSGGTEAFF. As DNA, the CDR3 is TGTGCCAGCTCACCACCCTCAGGGGGGACTGAAGCTTTCTTT. Filled out from reference TRBV18 and TRBJ1-1, the complete variable domain reads NAGVMQNPRHLVRRRGQEARLRCSPMKGHSHVYWYRQLPEEGLKFMVYLQKENIIDESGMPKERFSAEFPKEGPSILRIQQVVRGDSAAYFCASSPPSGGTEAFFGQGTRLTVV.

This clone was observed once. V and J are TRBV30 and TRBJ2-7; TRBD1 aligns across 8 bases. V trimming: 3 bases; J trimming: 3 bases; junction bases outside the gene matches: 16. CDR3 length: 17 amino acids. The germline V gene has CDR1 GTSNPN and CDR2 SVGIG (reference sequence). The CDR3 nucleotides are TGTGCCTGGAGCCGGACAGGGTCCGGGATTTTTAGCTACGAGCAGTACTTC. Encoded protein: CAWSRTGSGIFSYEQYF.

V and J are TRBV7-2 and TRBJ1-4; D not certain. V was pared by 1 base and J by 10 bases, with 7 bases between. This CDR3 contains 12 residues. Germline CDR1 is SGHTA and CDR2 is FQGNSA. The CDR3 here is CASSLGRGKLFF. CDR3 bases: TGTGCCAGCAGCTTAGGTAGAGGAAAACTGTTTTTT.

The V gene is TRBV7-9, the J gene TRBJ2-5, with 7 bases fitting TRBD2. Per the germline V gene, CDR1 is SEHNR and CDR2 is FQNEAQ (reference sequence). The ends lost 6 bases at V and 5 bases at J; junction bases unmatched: 0. This CDR3 contains 11 residues. The CDR3 nucleotides read TGTGCCAGCAGGCGGGGGGAGACCCAGTACTTC. Translating it yields CASRRGETQYF. Looking up the rest from reference TRBV7-9 and TRBJ2-5 gives the full variable domain: DTGVSQNPRHKITKRGQNVTFRCDPISEHNRLYWYRQTLGQGPEFLTYFQNEAQLEKSRLLSDRFSAERPKGSFSTLEIQRTEQGDSAMYLCASRRGETQYFGPGTRLLVL.

A single count supports this clone. The chain recombines TRBV5-1 with TRBJ2-7; 8 positions agree with TRBD1. Per the germline V gene, CDR1 is SGHRS and CDR2 is YFSETQ. The V gene end was trimmed by 7 bases and the J gene end by 4 bases; junction bases not matched to a gene: 7. The length of the CDR3 is 13 residues. This CDR3 reads CASHQTGEYEQYF. The CDR3 DNA is TGCGCCAGCCACCAGACAGGGGAATACGAGCAGTACTTC.

This sequence joins TRBV2 and TRBJ1-3, with 7 bases matching TRBD1. Germline V lookup: CDR1 SNHLY, CDR2 FYNNEI. V lost 7 bases to trimming and J lost 0 bases; unmatched junction nucleotides: 9. The CDR3 is 16 residues long. The CDR3: CASNSGTENSGNTIYF. CDR3 DNA: TGTGCCAGCAACTCCGGGACAGAAAACTCTGGAAACACCATATATTTT.

This clone showed up just once. V is TRBV9 and J is TRBJ2-3; 8 positions agree with TRBD2. The CDR3 has 14 residues. Germline V gene data show CDR1 as SGDLS and CDR2 as YYNGEE. With 2 bases clipped from V and 1 base from J, the junction kept 0 bases outside the gene matches. The CDR3 is CASSVTSGTDTQYF. Here the CDR3 DNA reads TGTGCCAGCAGCGTGACTAGCGGCACAGATACGCAGTATTTT.

V is TRBV6-5 and J is TRBJ1-1; 8 bases fit TRBD1. The germline V gene has CDR1 MNHEY and CDR2 SVGAGI. With V trimmed by 5 bases and J by 8 bases, 4 bases remained unmatched. CDR3 length: 12 amino acids. CDR3 amino acids: CASSKGTGEAFF. The CDR3 DNA follows: TGTGCCAGCAGTAAGGGGACAGGCGAAGCTTTCTTT.

The CDR3 bases are TGTGCCAGCTCACCCGCCCTAGTGGCCGCCAACCCGAACACTGAAGCTTTCTTT. Translation gives CASSPALVAANPNTEAFF. The chain is built from TRBV18 and TRBJ1-1; D is uncertain. Looked up from germline, CDR1 is KGHSH and CDR2 is LQKENI. The V gene lost 3 bases and the J gene lost 1 base, with 21 bases spanning the gap. The CDR3 length is 18 residues.

The chain joins TRBV5-4 to TRBJ2-3, with 9 bases aligning to TRBD1. Trimming took 4 bases from V and 5 from J; bases not matched to a gene: 5. The CDR3 extends over 14 amino acids. The germline V gene encodes CDR1 SGHNT and CDR2 YYREEE (reference sequence). The CDR3: CASSLDRGVDTQYF. CDR3 DNA: TGTGCCAGCAGCCTGGACAGGGGTGTAGATACGCAGTATTTT.

The chain recombines TRBV15 with TRBJ2-3; D is possibly TRBD2 (6 bases). Germline loops: CDR1 LNHNV, CDR2 YYDKDF (reference sequence). V was trimmed by 8 bases and J by 9 bases, leaving 12 bases between them. This CDR3 contains 11 residues. This CDR3 is CATGGTDTQYF. CDR3 nucleotides: TGTGCCACCGGAGGGACCGACACGCAGTATTTT.

This clone was picked up one time. The V call is TRBV15, the J call TRBJ2-4; 7 positions agree with TRBD2. Germline CDR1 is LNHNV and CDR2 is YYDKDF (reference sequence). This CDR3 is 15 amino acids long. Trimming removed 5 bases from V and 0 bases from J; junction bases left unmatched: 4. This chain's CDR3 is CATSWGGIAKNIQYF. CDR3 bases: TGTGCCACCAGCTGGGGGGGGATAGCCAAAAACATTCAGTACTTC.

V is TRBV18 and J is TRBJ2-5, with D possibly being TRBD2 (7 bases). Trimming left V 2 bases short and J 1 base short, with 8 bases between. Germline CDR1 KGHSH, CDR2 LQKENI. The CDR3 extends over 14 amino acids. The chain's CDR3 is CASSPRGGQETQYF. The CDR3 region has the DNA TGTGCCAGCTCACCAAGGGGGGGCCAAGAGACCCAGTACTTC.

This clone has more than one count but fewer than ten. The chain employs TRBV28 and TRBJ1-3, with 10 bases that match TRBD1. Germline loops: CDR1 MDHEN, CDR2 SYDVKM. This CDR3 comprises 16 residues. J gave up 8 bases and V 3 bases, and 10 bases lay outside the gene matches. The CDR3 nucleotides read TGTGCCAGCAGTTTGTGGACAGGGGGGCGCCGGGACACCATATATTTT. Its protein is CASSLWTGGRRDTIYF.

CDR3 loop: CASSIVVLAGTTGELFF. In DNA form, the CDR3 reads TGTGCCAGTAGTATAGTAGTGCTAGCGGGGACTACCGGGGAGCTGTTTTTT. The chain employs TRBV19 and TRBJ2-2, with 9 bases fitting TRBD2. The junction had 8 bases not matched to a gene; V was cut back by 1 base and J by 5 bases. The V gene's germline CDR1 is LNHDA and CDR2 SQIVND (reference sequence). This CDR3 contains 17 residues.

The chain uses TRBV7-2 and TRBJ1-1, with D perhaps TRBD1 (6 bases). This CDR3 spans 14 amino acids. CDR1 and CDR2 from the germline V gene are SGHTA and FQGNSA. Trimming took 4 bases from V and 1 from J, leaving 10 bases between them. The CDR3 coding sequence is TGTGCCAGCAGCTCAAAGACAGGGAACACTGAAGCTTTCTTT. Translating gives CASSSKTGNTEAFF.